This is a list of T cell receptor beta chains from one sample in a study of shared clonotypes between healthy human individuals. Assay: immunoSEQ multiplex PCR; the TCRdb copy retains only in-frame clones and omits some. This table holds around 2.5 million clones, 93% found once. Sequencing used naive CD4+ T cells from PBMCs. The receptors shown here come from a man between 18 and 29 years old in good health. Some clones in this sample may be carry-over from other donors' samples. Each CDR3 is given with its conserved first and last residue. The order of the fields is V gene, J gene, clone size, D gene, CDR3 DNA, CDR3 protein. The D gene is left open where the match is weak. Clone size is stated in some rows and not others, as once, few, many or a class when expanded.

V gene: TRBV23-1; J gene: TRBJ2-7; clone size: NA; D gene: TRBD1; CDR3 DNA: TGCGCCAGGGACAGGTCAAACGAGCAGTACTTC; CDR3 protein: CARDRSNEQYF
V gene: TRBV2; J gene: TRBJ1-2; clone size: NA; D gene: NA; CDR3 DNA: TGTGCCAGCAGCGGCCCCCGCGATGGCTACACCTTC; CDR3 protein: CASSGPRDGYTF
V gene: TRBV7-2; J gene: TRBJ1-1; clone size: NA; D gene: NA; CDR3 DNA: TGTGCCAGCAGCTTAGGGCTTCCGGGGAACACTGAAGCTTTCTTT; CDR3 protein: CASSLGLPGNTEAFF
V gene: TRBV29-1; J gene: TRBJ2-5; clone size: NA; D gene: TRBD1; CDR3 DNA: TGCAGCGTTACCGACAGGGGGCGAGTGGAGACCCAGTACTTC; CDR3 protein: CSVTDRGRVETQYF
V gene: TRBV27; J gene: TRBJ2-3; clone size: NA; D gene: NA; CDR3 DNA: TGTGCCAGCAGTTTATTTGGGCCAGCCAAAAGTCCTAGCACAGATACGCAGTATTTT; CDR3 protein: CASSLFGPAKSPSTDTQYF
V gene: TRBV7-9; J gene: TRBJ1-1; clone size: NA; D gene: NA; CDR3 DNA: TGTGCCAGCAGCTTATCCCGGGGGGCGCGGACTGAAGCTTTCTTT; CDR3 protein: CASSLSRGARTEAFF
V gene: TRBV2; J gene: TRBJ2-3; clone size: NA; D gene: TRBD2; CDR3 DNA: TGTGCCAGCAGGGGCGGACTAGCGGTCACAGATACGCAGTATTTT; CDR3 protein: CASRGGLAVTDTQYF
V gene: TRBV29-1; J gene: TRBJ2-3; clone size: NA; D gene: NA; CDR3 DNA: TGCAGCGTTCTGTCGGGAGACACGCAGTATTTT; CDR3 protein: CSVLSGDTQYF
V gene: TRBV7-9; J gene: TRBJ1-1; clone size: NA; D gene: NA; CDR3 DNA: TGTGCCAGCAGCTTCCGGGATTACACTGAAGCTTTCTTT; CDR3 protein: CASSFRDYTEAFF
V gene: TRBV29-1; J gene: TRBJ2-3; clone size: few; D gene: NA; CDR3 DNA: TGCAGCACACCCCTAGCCACAGATACGCAGTATTTT; CDR3 protein: CSTPLATDTQYF
V gene: TRBV5-1; J gene: TRBJ2-4; clone size: once; D gene: NA; CDR3 DNA: TGCGCCAGCAGCTTTTCGGCCTCCATAGCCAAAAACATTCAGTACTTC; CDR3 protein: CASSFSASIAKNIQYF
V gene: TRBV9; J gene: TRBJ2-1; clone size: NA; D gene: NA; CDR3 DNA: TGTGCCAGCAGTCCCTTTTTGAGCTCCTACAATGAGCAGTTCTTC; CDR3 protein: CASSPFLSSYNEQFF
V gene: TRBV19; J gene: TRBJ1-4; clone size: NA; D gene: NA; CDR3 DNA: TGTGCCAGTAGGATCGGGTCCCTCCGGATGGATGAAAAACTGTTTTTT; CDR3 protein: CASRIGSLRMDEKLFF
V gene: TRBV7-9; J gene: TRBJ2-1; clone size: NA; D gene: NA; CDR3 DNA: TGTGCCAGCAGCTTACAACAGGACAGTGAGCAGTTCTTC; CDR3 protein: CASSLQQDSEQFF
V gene: TRBV11-3; J gene: TRBJ2-7; clone size: NA; D gene: TRBD1; CDR3 DNA: TGTGCCAGCAGCTTATCAGGGGGTGGCTACGAGCAGTACTTC; CDR3 protein: CASSLSGGGYEQYF
V gene: TRBV20-1; J gene: TRBJ2-1; clone size: NA; D gene: TRBD1; CDR3 DNA: TGCAGTGCTCCGGGACAGAATGAGCAGTTCTTC; CDR3 protein: CSAPGQNEQFF
V gene: TRBV7-3; J gene: TRBJ2-7; clone size: NA; D gene: NA; CDR3 DNA: TGTGCCAGCAGCTCTCCCCCCCCCTACGAGCAGTACTTC; CDR3 protein: CASSSPPPYEQYF
V gene: TRBV5-4; J gene: TRBJ2-3; clone size: NA; D gene: TRBD1; CDR3 DNA: TGTGCCAGCAGCCGCCGGGACAGGGCAGCAGATACGCAGTATTTT; CDR3 protein: CASSRRDRAADTQYF
V gene: TRBV27; J gene: TRBJ1-3; clone size: NA; D gene: TRBD1; CDR3 DNA: TGTGCCAGCAGTTTGCGGACAGGGGGTGGAAACACCATATATTTT; CDR3 protein: CASSLRTGGGNTIYF
V gene: TRBV5-5; J gene: TRBJ2-2; clone size: NA; D gene: TRBD1; CDR3 DNA: TGTGCCAGCAGCTCCACAGGGGCCGGGGAGCTGTTTTTT; CDR3 protein: CASSSTGAGELFF
V gene: TRBV7-8; J gene: TRBJ2-1; clone size: NA; D gene: TRBD2; CDR3 DNA: TGTGCCAGCAGCTTCGTAGCGGGAGGTGGGAATGAGCAGTTCTTC; CDR3 protein: CASSFVAGGGNEQFF
V gene: TRBV6-1; J gene: TRBJ2-1; clone size: NA; D gene: NA; CDR3 DNA: TGTGCCAGCAGGACCCGATTGGCAGGTGTTGCTGAGCAGTTCTTC; CDR3 protein: CASRTRLAGVAEQFF
V gene: TRBV6-5; J gene: TRBJ2-1; clone size: NA; D gene: TRBD2; CDR3 DNA: TGTGCCAGCAGTTTATTGGGGAGGGGCAATGAGCAGTTCTTC; CDR3 protein: CASSLLGRGNEQFF
V gene: TRBV5-1; J gene: TRBJ2-7; clone size: NA; D gene: NA; CDR3 DNA: TGCGCCAGCTCATCAGGACAGAACTACGAGCAGTACTTC; CDR3 protein: CASSSGQNYEQYF
V gene: TRBV7-9; J gene: TRBJ2-3; clone size: NA; D gene: NA; CDR3 DNA: TGTGCCAGCAGCTACGGCGTCCGGGGTACGCAGTATTTT; CDR3 protein: CASSYGVRGTQYF
V gene: TRBV18; J gene: TRBJ1-4; clone size: NA; D gene: NA; CDR3 DNA: TGTGCCAGCTCACCGACTCGGACAGAGCTTAATGAAAAACTGTTTTTT; CDR3 protein: CASSPTRTELNEKLFF
V gene: TRBV6-5; J gene: TRBJ1-4; clone size: NA; D gene: NA; CDR3 DNA: TGTGCCAGCAGGCCGACAGGAATGAGAGAAAAACTGTTTTTT; CDR3 protein: CASRPTGMREKLFF
V gene: TRBV4-1; J gene: TRBJ2-5; clone size: NA; D gene: NA; CDR3 DNA: TGCGCCAGCAGCCACCTGAGTTGGCGGGCAGGAGGGGGACGGACACAAGAGACCCAGTACTTC; CDR3 protein: CASSHLSWRAGGGRTQETQYF
V gene: TRBV7-9; J gene: TRBJ1-2; clone size: NA; D gene: TRBD1; CDR3 DNA: TGTGCCAGCAGCTTAGAGGACAGGTGGCCCAGGGTACTTCGGGGCTACACCTTC; CDR3 protein: CASSLEDRWPRVLRGYTF